These 5 T cell receptor beta chains were all obtained from the same sample, sequenced in a study of blood T cell repertoires in COVID-19. The repertoire was sequenced with immunoSEQ multiplex PCR; TCRdb's copy has only in-frame clones and lacks some. The sample lists about 370,000 clones, 80% to 90% occurring once. The sequencing sample was made of peripheral blood. The source of these receptors is a woman younger than 45 with COVID-19, enrolled during active disease.

V and J are TRBV4-3 and TRBJ1-2, with 10 bases fitting TRBD1. The CDR3 length is 18 residues. Germline assignment: CDR1 LGHNA and CDR2 YSLEER. The J segment lost 0 bases and the V segment lost 0 bases, leaving 7 bases of the junction unmatched. The CDR3 reads CASSQDPGQGPSNYGYTF. In DNA form, the CDR3 reads TGCGCCAGCAGCCAAGACCCGGGACAGGGGCCTTCTAACTATGGCTACACCTTC.

In its sample, this clone was seen once. This chain links TRBV18 with TRBJ2-7; possible D gene TRBD1, 6 bases. The CDR3 loop spans 14 amino acids. Between the trimmed V and J ends, which lost 2 bases and 2 bases, there was a span of 10 bases. Germline CDR1 KGHSH, CDR2 LQKENI. CDR3 sequence: CASSPGTLTYEQYF. CDR3 sequence (DNA): TGTGCCAGCTCACCAGGGACATTGACCTACGAGCAGTACTTC.

V and J are TRBV3-1 (or the pseudogene TRBV3-2) and TRBJ2-3, with D possibly TRBD1 on 6 matching bases. The CDR3 contains 13 residues. V shed 8 bases and J shed 2 bases, with 11 bases lying between them. Germline V gene data show CDR1 as LGHDT and CDR2 as YNNKEL (reference sequence). CDR3 sequence reads: CASLQGHTDTQYF. CDR3 nucleotides: TGTGCCAGCCTTCAGGGACACACAGATACGCAGTATTTT.

This chain links TRBV11-2 with TRBJ1-2, with 8 bases fitting TRBD1. The CDR3 is made up of 15 amino acids. V was pared by 5 bases and J by 4 bases, with 9 bases of the junction left unmatched. Germline CDR1 reads SGHAT; CDR2 reads FQNNGV. CDR3 region: CASSPRQGISYGYTF. CDR3 nucleotide sequence: TGTGCCAGCAGCCCCCGACAGGGGATCAGCTATGGCTACACCTTC. The full variable domain, its missing parts supplied by reference TRBV11-2 and TRBJ1-2, is EAGVAQSPRYKIIEKRQSVAFWCNPISGHATLYWYQQILGQGPKLLIQFQNNGVVDDSQLPKDRFSAERLKGVDSTLKIQPAKLEDSAVYLCASSPRQGISYGYTFGSGTRLTVV.

V and J are TRBV7-2 and TRBJ1-2, with TRBD1 matching over 8 bases. V shed 5 bases and J 7 bases; nucleotides not matched to a gene: 9. Germline V gives CDR1 SGHTA, CDR2 FQGNSA. This CDR3 has 14 amino acids. The CDR3 nucleotides read TGTGCCAGCAGCCCCGGATCAGGGGGCTCTGGCTACACCTTC. This gives the protein CASSPGSGGSGYTF.